This T cell receptor (beta chain) appears in the sequencing data of a study of shared clonotypes between healthy human individuals. General study findings and limits: Non-shared clonotypes had lower generation probabilities than clonotypes shared by all four sorted-subset donors. Between four donors, naive CD4 clonotypes were shared at a level of around 4.9%. Sorted-subset sequencing, rarefaction showed, was incomplete despite large depth.

The CDR3 covers 14 residues. V was cut by 2 bases and J by 3 bases, with 11 bases left in between. On this clone: Its antigen is as yet unknown.

The run depth of the assay was deep. Using immunoSEQ multiplex PCR, the repertoire was profiled, and TCRdb retains in-frame clones only, with some absent. Here the sample spans more than 2,000,000 clones, approximately 92% being singletons. V is TRBV5-3 and J is TRBJ1-2; D unresolved. TRBV5-3 belongs to the ORF category, with a function that is uncertain. The clonotype was recovered from a man in his late teens or twenties in good health. Sequencing was carried out using naive CD4+ T cells sorted from blood. Subset specified: CD45RA+ positively selected. The DNA of the CDR3 is TGTGCCAGAAGCTTTAGTTACAGCCACTATGGCTACACCTTC. Protein product: CARSFSYSHYGYTF.